Shown below are 13 T cell receptor beta chains from a single sample sequenced in a study of Graves' ophthalmopathy and Graves' hyperthyroidism. CDR3 regions of TCR beta were amplified from RNA transcripts. HTBI primers were employed in first-round RT-PCR, then a second-round multiplex PCR followed. From the multiplex PCR reads, TCRdb called clonotypes with MiXCR, one entry per CDR3 protein. Seen here are about 14,000 distinct CDR3 sequences, around 50% observed once, and the top ten hold 45%. The sequencing sample was made of peripheral blood. The receptor set was obtained from a woman younger than 45 with Graves' ophthalmopathy.

Judged by abundance, this clonotype is medium-sized. The rearrangement links TRBV10-1 to TRBJ2-3; D gene uncertain. The CDR3 runs to 13 residues. V was pared by 4 bases and J by 4 bases, with 9 bases between. Germline V gives CDR1 WNHNN, CDR2 SYGVQD (reference sequence). The CDR3 spells CASSAANPDTQYF. The DNA for the CDR3 is TGCGCCAGCAGTGCGGCCAATCCAGATACGCAGTATTTT.

The sample holds many counts of this clonotype. This rearrangement joins TRBV6-2 or TRBV6-3 to TRBJ2-1; 7 nucleotides agree with TRBD2. The germline V gene has CDR1 MNHEY and CDR2 SVGEGT. The ends lost 8 bases at V and 2 bases at J; junction bases unmatched: 9. The CDR3 runs to 15 residues. The CDR3: CASHPGGGTYNEQFF. The CDR3 nucleotides read TGTGCCAGCCACCCGGGGGGAGGGACCTACAATGAGCAGTTCTTC.

The chain is built from TRBV20-1 and TRBJ2-7; no firm D call. This CDR3 is 13 amino acids long. V lost 0 bases and J lost 4, with 10 bases in between. Germline CDR1 is DFQATT and CDR2 is SNEGSKA (reference sequence). CDR3 nucleotides: TGCAGTGCTAGAGATCGACCGGCGTACGAGCAGTACTTC. Translated, it gives CSARDRPAYEQYF.

The chain couples TRBV7-9 to TRBJ1-2; 8 bases match TRBD1. Looked up from germline, CDR1 is SEHNR and CDR2 is FQNEAQ (reference sequence). J lost 4 bases, V lost 5 bases, and 6 bases had no gene match. The CDR3 contains 14 residues. The DNA for the CDR3 is TGTGCCAGCAGCGGCAGGGGGCTAGGCTATGGCTACACCTTC. Protein product: CASSGRGLGYGYTF.

The chain has TRBV25-1 and TRBJ2-7; D possibly matches TRBD1 or TRBD2 (5 bases each). The CDR3 has 15 residues. The V gene's germline CDR1 is MGHDK and CDR2 SYGVNS. V lost 1 base, J lost 1 base, and 11 bases lay in between. The chain's CDR3 is CASSESGGRSYEQYF. CDR3 DNA sequence: TGTGCCAGCAGTGAATCTGGGGGTCGATCCTACGAGCAGTACTTC.

The sample holds a few counts of this clonotype. The rearrangement links TRBV9 to TRBJ2-3; TRBD1 agrees at 9 bases. V lost 2 bases to trimming and J lost 6 bases; unmatched junction nucleotides: 10. CDR3 length: 16 residues. Germline CDR1 reads SGDLS; CDR2 reads YYNGEE. The CDR3 here is CASSVGTGLMGDTQYF. For the CDR3, the DNA is TGTGCCAGCAGCGTGGGGACAGGGCTGATGGGGGATACGCAGTATTTT.

This chain uses TRBV7-2 with TRBJ2-7, with a tentative D call TRBD1 (5 bases). Germline V CDR1 and CDR2: SGHTA, FQGNSA. There are 13 residues in the CDR3. V was trimmed by 5 bases and J by 5 bases, leaving 13 bases between them. The chain's CDR3 is CASSLPGNNEQYF. The DNA for the CDR3 is TGTGCCAGCAGCCTACCAGGGAACAACGAGCAGTACTTC.

There are many counts of this clonotype. The gene calls are TRBV9 and TRBJ2-3; D is undetermined. CDR1 is SGDLS and CDR2 is YYNGEE in the germline V gene. The germline V and J ends were trimmed by 0 bases and 0 bases, with 5 bases remaining between them. The CDR3 covers 14 residues. This chain's CDR3 is CASSVGDSTDTQYF. Here the CDR3 DNA reads TGTGCCAGCAGCGTAGGGGATAGCACAGATACGCAGTATTTT. The entire variable domain, with the rest obtained from reference TRBV9 and TRBJ2-3, is as follows: DSGVTQTPKHLITATGQRVTLRCSPRSGDLSVYWYQQSLDQGLQFLIQYYNGEERAKGNILERFSAQQFPDLHSELNLSSLELGDSALYFCASSVGDSTDTQYFGPGTRLTVL.

The table lists this clonotype with many counts. The genes are TRBV12-3 or TRBV12-4 and TRBJ1-5; D possibly corresponds to TRBD1 (5 bases). The CDR3 sequence is 15 residues long. Trimming cost V 3 bases and J 11 bases, with 20 bases left between them. This chain's CDR3 is CASSFHWTNEETQHF. For the CDR3, the DNA is TGTGCCAGCAGTTTTCATTGGACAAATGAAGAGACCCAGCATTTT.

The CDR3 protein is CASSLDGGEQYF. Written as DNA, the CDR3 is TGTGCCAGCAGCTTAGATGGGGGTGAGCAGTACTTC. The chain links TRBV7-9 to TRBJ2-7, with D perhaps being TRBD1 or TRBD2 (5 bases each). This CDR3 contains 12 residues. The germline CDR1 and CDR2 sequences are SEHNR and FQNEAQ (reference sequence). With 1 base removed from V and 7 bases from J, the gap between germline ends came to 8 bases.

This clonotype was counted a few times. V usage is TRBV20-1 and J usage is TRBJ2-7; D gene ambiguous. This CDR3 comprises 15 residues. Trimming removed 0 bases from V and 2 bases from J, with 14 bases in between. Looked up from germline, CDR1 is DFQATT and CDR2 is SNEGSKA (reference sequence). DNA for the CDR3: TGCAGTGCTAGAGAAACCCCCGGACGGCCCTACGAGCAGTACTTC. Its protein product is CSARETPGRPYEQYF.

This clonotype was picked up many times. This chain links TRBV30 with TRBJ2-5; D not resolved. Trimming shortened V by 1 base and J by 4 bases, and 4 bases separated the two germline ends. Germline assignment: CDR1 GTSNPN and CDR2 SVGIG (reference sequence). The CDR3 extends over 11 amino acids. The CDR3 loop is CAWSAPETQYF. The CDR3 coding sequence is TGTGCCTGGAGTGCGCCAGAGACCCAGTACTTC.

At least ten counts were recorded for this clonotype. This chain's CDR3 is CSARPPGQEGEQYF. CDR3 bases: TGCAGTGCTAGACCTCCGGGTCAGGAGGGCGAGCAGTACTTC. The chain recombines TRBV20-1 with TRBJ2-7, with D tentatively TRBD2 (6 bases). The V gene lost 2 bases and the J gene lost 6 bases, with 17 bases spanning the gap. Germline loops: CDR1 DFQATT, CDR2 SNEGSKA (reference sequence). The CDR3 totals 14 residues.